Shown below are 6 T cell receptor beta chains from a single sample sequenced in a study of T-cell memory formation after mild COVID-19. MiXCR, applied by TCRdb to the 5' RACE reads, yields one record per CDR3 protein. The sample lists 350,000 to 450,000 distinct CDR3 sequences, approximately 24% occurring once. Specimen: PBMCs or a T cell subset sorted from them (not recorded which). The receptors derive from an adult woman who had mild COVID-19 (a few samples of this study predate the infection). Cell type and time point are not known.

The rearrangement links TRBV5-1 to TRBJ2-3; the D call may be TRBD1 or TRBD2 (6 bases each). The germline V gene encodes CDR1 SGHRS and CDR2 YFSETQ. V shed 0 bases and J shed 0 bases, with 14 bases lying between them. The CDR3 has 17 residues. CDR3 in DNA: TGCGCCAGCAGCTTGGGGTCGGGGGCTCCTAGCACAGATACGCAGTATTTT. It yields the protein CASSLGSGAPSTDTQYF.

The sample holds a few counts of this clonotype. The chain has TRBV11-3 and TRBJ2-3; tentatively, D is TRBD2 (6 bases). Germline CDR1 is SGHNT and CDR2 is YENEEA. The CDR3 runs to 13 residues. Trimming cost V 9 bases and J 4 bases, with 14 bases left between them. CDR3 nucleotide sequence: TGTGCCAGTCGACGGAGGGACGCAGATACGCAGTATTTT. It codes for CASRRRDADTQYF.

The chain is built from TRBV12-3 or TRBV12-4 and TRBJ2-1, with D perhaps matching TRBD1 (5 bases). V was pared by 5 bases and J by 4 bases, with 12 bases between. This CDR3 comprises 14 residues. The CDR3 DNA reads TGTGCCAGCAGTGTACAGGTCTCATACAATGAGCAGTTCTTC. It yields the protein CASSVQVSYNEQFF.

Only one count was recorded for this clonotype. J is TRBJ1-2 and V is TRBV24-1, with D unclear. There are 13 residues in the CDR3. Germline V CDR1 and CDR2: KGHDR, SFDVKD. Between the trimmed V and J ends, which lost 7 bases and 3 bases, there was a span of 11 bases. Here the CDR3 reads CATRSALDYGYTF. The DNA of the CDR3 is TGTGCCACCAGGAGCGCCTTGGACTATGGCTACACCTTC.

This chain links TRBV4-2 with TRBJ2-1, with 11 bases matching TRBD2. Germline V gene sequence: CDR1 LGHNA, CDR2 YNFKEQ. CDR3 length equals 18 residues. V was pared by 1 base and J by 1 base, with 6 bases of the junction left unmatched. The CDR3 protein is CASSQGGSSGRSYNEQFF. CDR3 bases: TGTGCCAGCAGCCAAGGAGGTTCTAGCGGGAGGTCCTACAATGAGCAGTTCTTC.

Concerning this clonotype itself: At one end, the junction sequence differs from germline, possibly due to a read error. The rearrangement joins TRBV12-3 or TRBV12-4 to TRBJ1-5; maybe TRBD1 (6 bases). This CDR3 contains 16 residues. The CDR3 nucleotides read TGTGCCAGCAGAACTTTAGGGGACAATAGCAATCAGCCACAGCATTTT. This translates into CASRTLGDNSNQPQHF.